Shown below are 18 T cell receptor beta chains from a single sample sequenced in a study of shared clonotypes between healthy human individuals (dated by TCRdb to 2019 to 2021). The library was prepared using the immunoSEQ multiplex PCR assay. What TCRdb holds here is the immuneACCESS table cut down to in-frame rearrangements. Part of the clones is not present; checked against another copy, under half of the missing clones reflect an unresolved V gene, and the others are unexplained. The sample table contains fewer than 850,000 clones; only one count was recorded for less than 95% of them. The top ten hold 34% of the sample. Sequences were obtained from memory CD8+ T cells from PBMCs. This sample's cell subset or site label indicates: CD45RO+ cells pooled with CCR7-negative TemRA cells. The receptors were sampled from a young man in good health. Some clones in this sample may be carry-over from other donors' samples.

The chain combines TRBV19 with TRBJ2-3; D perhaps matches TRBD2 (5 bases). This CDR3 is built from 15 residues. The V end was cut by 4 bases, the J end by 3 bases, with 14 bases between. The germline V gene has CDR1 LNHDA and CDR2 SQIVND (reference sequence). CDR3 DNA: TGTGCCAGTAGTACAAGAGGGAAAGGGACAGATACGCAGTATTTT. The encoded protein is CASSTRGKGTDTQYF.

V gene TRBV5-1 combines with J gene TRBJ2-7, with TRBD2 matching 9 bases. Looked up from germline, CDR1 is SGHRS and CDR2 is YFSETQ. The CDR3 length is 16 residues. V shed 0 bases and J 0 bases; nucleotides not matched to a gene: 4. CDR3 sequence reads: CASSLGDSGSSYEQYF. In DNA, the CDR3 is TGCGCCAGCAGCTTGGGGGATAGCGGGAGCTCCTACGAGCAGTACTTC.

The chain carries TRBV9 and TRBJ2-7; D remains ambiguous. Germline V gene sequence: CDR1 SGDLS, CDR2 YYNGEE. Trimming left V 4 bases short and J 4 bases short, with 18 bases between. This CDR3 contains 15 residues. CDR3 bases: TGTGCCAGCAGCCCCCGGGCTTCCCGTGGATACGAGCAGTACTTC. Translated, it gives CASSPRASRGYEQYF. The complete variable domain, with remaining parts taken from reference TRBV9 and TRBJ2-7, reads DSGVTQTPKHLITATGQRVTLRCSPRSGDLSVYWYQQSLDQGLQFLIQYYNGEERAKGNILERFSAQQFPDLHSELNLSSLELGDSALYFCASSPRASRGYEQYFGPGTRLTVT.

The CDR3 is CASSIDGQGWTEAFF. The CDR3 nucleotides read TGTGCCAGTAGTATAGATGGACAGGGGTGGACTGAAGCTTTCTTT. The rearrangement joins TRBV19 to TRBJ1-1, with TRBD1 matching over 9 bases. The CDR3 runs to 15 residues. Germline V lookup: CDR1 LNHDA, CDR2 SQIVND (reference sequence). With V trimmed by 0 bases and J by 5 bases, 4 bases remained unmatched.

This CDR3 reads CASSSLRGSGANVLTF. The CDR3 bases are TGTGCCAGCAGTTCCCTCAGGGGCTCTGGGGCCAACGTCCTGACTTTC. The chain recombines TRBV28 with TRBJ2-6, with D maybe TRBD1 (6 bases). This CDR3 comprises 16 residues. The V gene lost 4 bases and the J gene lost 0 bases, with 10 bases spanning the gap. The V gene's germline CDR1 is MDHEN and CDR2 SYDVKM.

The chain carries TRBV7-9 and TRBJ2-2, with 8 positions matching TRBD1. The junction had 5 bases not matched to a gene; V was cut back by 5 bases and J by 0 bases. Germline loops: CDR1 SEHNR, CDR2 FQNEAQ (reference sequence). The CDR3 length is 16 residues. The CDR3 bases are TGTGCCAGCAGCCCTAGGACAGGGACGAACACCGGGGAGCTGTTTTTT. Translation: CASSPRTGTNTGELFF.

Comments on this clone: The same CDR3 also results from other DNA sequences found in this sample. CDR3 in DNA: TGTGCCAGCAGTGAACTGGGGGGGACTGAAGCTTTCTTT. Residues: CASSELGGTEAFF. The chain couples TRBV25-1 to TRBJ1-1; weak D call: TRBD1 (5 bases). Germline loops: CDR1 MGHDK, CDR2 SYGVNS. This CDR3 region has 13 residues. V was shortened by 2 bases and J by 5 bases, with 9 bases between the two germline ends.

The genes are TRBV9 and TRBJ2-1, with D perhaps matching TRBD2 (6 bases). Trimming shortened V by 0 bases and J by 5 bases, and 12 bases separated the two germline ends. The CDR3 covers 15 residues. Germline CDR1 reads SGDLS; CDR2 reads YYNGEE. The CDR3 DNA follows: TGTGCCAGCAGCGTAGAGGGACTCCTAAACAATGAGCAGTTCTTC. Protein: CASSVEGLLNNEQFF.

This chain links TRBV4-1 with TRBJ2-3, with TRBD2 identical over 13 bases. The CDR3 loop spans 15 amino acids. V trimming: 4 bases; J trimming: 3 bases; junction bases outside the gene matches: 1. In germline, CDR1 is MGHRA, CDR2 YSYEKL. The CDR3 DNA sequence: TGCGCCAGCAGCCGGACTAGCGGGGGAACAGATACGCAGTATTTT. Its protein product is CASSRTSGGTDTQYF.

The table lists this clone with a count of one. The genes are TRBV9 and TRBJ2-5; D uncertain. The CDR3 loop spans 13 amino acids. Per germline, CDR1 SGDLS and CDR2 YYNGEE. Trimming pared 1 base from V and 3 bases from J, leaving 7 bases between. Written as DNA, the CDR3 is TGTGCCAGCAGCGTACGTGGGAAAGAGACCCAGTACTTC. Residues: CASSVRGKETQYF.

The gene calls are TRBV7-3 and TRBJ2-7; TRBD1 matches 7 bases. The J segment lost 2 bases and the V segment lost 5 bases, leaving 6 bases of the junction unmatched. CDR1 is SGHTA, CDR2 FQGTGA, per germline. CDR3 length: 14 residues. The CDR3 sequence is CASSKAGTAYEQYF. Here the CDR3 DNA reads TGTGCCAGCAGCAAGGCCGGGACAGCCTACGAGCAGTACTTC.

A remark on this clone: One end of the junction fails to match germline, which may point to a read error. This chain connects TRBV5-4 to TRBJ2-1; TRBD1 aligns across 9 bases. Germline V gene sequence: CDR1 SGHNT, CDR2 YYREEE (reference sequence). The CDR3 runs 14 residues. The CDR3 loop is CASILDRGYNEQFF. For the CDR3, the DNA is TGTGCCAGCATCTTGGACAGGGGCTACAATGAGCAGTTCTTC.

This clone was detected only a few times. V usage is TRBV6-5 and J usage is TRBJ1-2, with D maybe TRBD1 (5 bases). The V end lost 6 bases, the J end lost 4 bases, and 9 bases lay between the germline ends. Germline V gene sequence: CDR1 MNHEY, CDR2 SVGAGI. This CDR3 has 12 residues. In nucleotides, the CDR3 is TGTGCCAGCAGAGACAGTGGCTATGGCTACACCTTC. It is translated as CASRDSGYGYTF.

In regard to this clone: Other nucleotide sequences from this sample produce the same CDR3. This chain links TRBV6-4 with TRBJ2-3; D possibly uses TRBD1 or TRBD2 (6 bases each). Trimming stripped 4 bases from V and 0 bases from J, with 8 bases between. CDR3 length equals 14 residues. Germline values: CDR1 MRHNA, CDR2 SNTAGT. CDR3: CASSVGGSTDTQYF. In DNA, the CDR3 is TGTGCCAGCAGTGTAGGGGGGAGCACAGATACGCAGTATTTT.

The V and J genes are TRBV7-9 and TRBJ2-1; 7 bases fit TRBD2. The V and J ends lost 7 bases and 2 bases, in that order; junction bases with no gene match: 14. CDR1 is SEHNR, CDR2 FQNEAQ, per germline (reference sequence). This CDR3 has 17 amino acids. The CDR3 DNA reads TGTGCCAGCACCTCCCGCATCGGACTAGTAACCTACAATGAGCAGTTCTTC. Translation gives CASTSRIGLVTYNEQFF. Full variable domain (rest looked up from reference TRBV7-9 and TRBJ2-1): DTGVSQNPRHKITKRGQNVTFRCDPISEHNRLYWYRQTLGQGPEFLTYFQNEAQLEKSRLLSDRFSAERPKGSFSTLEIQRTEQGDSAMYLCASTSRIGLVTYNEQFFGPGTRLTVL.

V and J are TRBV20-1 and TRBJ1-2; D not certain. CDR3 length: 11 amino acids. Germline assignment: CDR1 DFQATT and CDR2 SNEGSKA (reference sequence). CDR3: CTSGGHYGYTF. CDR3 nucleotides: TGCACCAGCGGAGGGCACTATGGCTACACCTTC.

The V call is TRBV11-2, the J call TRBJ1-1, with 10 bases identical to TRBD1. V shed 5 bases, J shed 5 bases, and the junction held 8 bases outside the gene matches. Germline CDR1 is SGHAT and CDR2 is FQNNGV. This CDR3 is built from 15 residues. The CDR3 here is CASSLWWTGGTEAFF. CDR3 in DNA: TGTGCCAGCAGCCTCTGGTGGACAGGGGGTACTGAAGCTTTCTTT.

The chain carries TRBV5-4 and TRBJ2-7; TRBD2 is a possible D gene (6 bases). Between the trimmed V and J ends, which lost 4 bases and 3 bases, there was a span of 11 bases. The length of the CDR3 is 13 residues. Germline V gene data show CDR1 as SGHNT and CDR2 as YYREEE (reference sequence). CDR3 coding DNA: TGTGCCAGCAGCCTTTCGGGACTCTACGAGCAGTACTTC. Translation: CASSLSGLYEQYF.